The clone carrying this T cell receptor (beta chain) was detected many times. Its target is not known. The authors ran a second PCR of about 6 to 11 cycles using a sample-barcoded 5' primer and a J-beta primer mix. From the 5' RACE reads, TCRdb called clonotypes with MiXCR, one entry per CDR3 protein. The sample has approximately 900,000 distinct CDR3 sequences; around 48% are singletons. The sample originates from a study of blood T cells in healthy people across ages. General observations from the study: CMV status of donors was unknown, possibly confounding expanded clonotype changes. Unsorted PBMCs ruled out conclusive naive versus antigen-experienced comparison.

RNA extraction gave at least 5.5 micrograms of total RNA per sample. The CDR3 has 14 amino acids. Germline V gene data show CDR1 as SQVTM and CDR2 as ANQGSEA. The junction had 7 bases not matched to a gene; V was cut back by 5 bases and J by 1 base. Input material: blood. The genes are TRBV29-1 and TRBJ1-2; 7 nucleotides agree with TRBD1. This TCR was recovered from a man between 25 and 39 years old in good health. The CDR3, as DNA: TGCAGCGTTCCTGACAGGGACTTTAACTATGGCTACACCTTC. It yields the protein CSVPDRDFNYGYTF.